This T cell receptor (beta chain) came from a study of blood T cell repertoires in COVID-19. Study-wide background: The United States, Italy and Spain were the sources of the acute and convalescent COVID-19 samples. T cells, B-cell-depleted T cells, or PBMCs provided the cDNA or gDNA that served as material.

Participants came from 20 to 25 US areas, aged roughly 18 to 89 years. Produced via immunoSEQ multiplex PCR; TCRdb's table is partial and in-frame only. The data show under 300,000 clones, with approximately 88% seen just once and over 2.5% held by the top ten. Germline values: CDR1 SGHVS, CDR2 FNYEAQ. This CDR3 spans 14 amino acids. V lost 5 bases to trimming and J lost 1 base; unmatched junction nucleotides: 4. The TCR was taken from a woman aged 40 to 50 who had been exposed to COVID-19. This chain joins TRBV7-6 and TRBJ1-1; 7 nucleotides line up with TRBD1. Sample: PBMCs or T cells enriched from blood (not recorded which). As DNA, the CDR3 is TGTGCCAGCAGCGCCGACAGGGAGAACACTGAAGCTTTCTTT. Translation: CASSADRENTEAFF. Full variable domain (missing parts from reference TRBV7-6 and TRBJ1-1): GAGVSQSPRYKVTKRGQDVALRCDPISGHVSLYWYRQALGQGPEFLTYFNYEAQQDKSGLPNDRFSAERPEGSISTLTIQRTEQRDSAMYRCASSADRENTEAFFGQGTRLTVV.